The 13 T cell receptor beta chains below all came from one sample that was sequenced in a study of beta chain features in type 1 diabetes. Every isolated RNA sample was fully reverse transcribed, so sequencing captured expressed TCRB transcripts. Profiled with immunoSEQ multiplex PCR; TCRdb holds only in-frame clones, not every one. Of under 90,000 clones listed, roughly 31% are singletons. Sequenced: stem cell memory CD4+ T cells from blood. These receptors were obtained from a young woman in good health.

The V gene is TRBV11-2, the J gene TRBJ2-1; 9 bases fit TRBD2. Trimming took 5 bases from V and 5 from J; bases not matched to a gene: 10. The CDR3 is made up of 16 amino acids. CDR1 and CDR2 (germline): SGHAT, FQNNGV. For the CDR3, the DNA is TGTGCCAGCAGCATCCGACTAGCGGAGGGGGACAATGAGCAGTTCTTC. Residues: CASSIRLAEGDNEQFF.

This chain joins TRBV30 and TRBJ1-6; 9 bases agree with TRBD1. CDR3 length: 15 amino acids. Germline-derived CDR1 and CDR2 are GTSNPN and SVGIG (reference sequence). The V gene end was trimmed by 3 bases and the J gene end by 10 bases; junction bases not matched to a gene: 10. The DNA for the CDR3 is TGTGCCTGGAGCGACCAGGACAGGGGCCGATCACCCCTCCACTTT. Its protein is CAWSDQDRGRSPLHF.

This chain links TRBV2 with TRBJ1-5; 7 bases fit TRBD1. Germline V gene lookup returns CDR1 SNHLY and CDR2 FYNNEI. V lost 1 base, J lost 7 bases, and 7 bases stayed unmatched. There are 15 residues in the CDR3. The CDR3 bases are TGTGCCAGCAGTGAAGGCTCGCAGGGGGGCCAGCCCCAGCATTTT. Protein product: CASSEGSQGGQPQHF.

The sample holds a few counts of this clone. The CDR3 loop is CASSVVGAGNTGELFF. The CDR3 region has the DNA TGTGCCAGCAGTGTTGTGGGGGCCGGGAACACCGGGGAGCTGTTTTTT. The chain recombines TRBV25-1 with TRBJ2-2, with D possibly TRBD1 on 6 matching bases. V was shortened by 4 bases and J by 1 base, with 13 bases between the two germline ends. The germline gives CDR1 MGHDK, CDR2 SYGVNS. This CDR3 contains 16 residues.

The chain recombines TRBV4-2 with TRBJ2-5, with TRBD2 identical over 10 bases. The germline CDR1 and CDR2 sequences are LGHNA and YNFKEQ. Trimming at V came to 5 bases and at J to 5 bases, leaving 11 bases not matched to a gene. The length of the CDR3 is 16 residues. The CDR3, as DNA: TGTGCCAGCAGCTTGGAGAGGACTAGCGGTTGGGAGACCCAGTACTTC. Translating it yields CASSLERTSGWETQYF.

The J gene is TRBJ1-4, the V gene TRBV19, with unresolved D. The CDR3 length is 14 residues. V lost 2 bases, J lost 8 bases, and 12 bases lay in between. The germline V gene has CDR1 LNHDA and CDR2 SQIVND (reference sequence). The CDR3 region has the DNA TGTGCCAGTAGTATAACCGGGAGGACGGAAAAACTGTTTTTT. Protein: CASSITGRTEKLFF.

The chain couples TRBV30 to TRBJ1-2; D unclear. The V and J ends lost 4 bases and 2 bases respectively, with 5 bases between them. Germline CDR1 is GTSNPN and CDR2 is SVGIG (reference sequence). The CDR3 is 11 residues long. CDR3 in DNA: TGTGCCTGGAAACAGAACTATGGCTACACCTTC. It specifies CAWKQNYGYTF.

V gene TRBV7-2 combines with J gene TRBJ2-7; 10 positions agree with TRBD1. The CDR3 is 15 residues long. V shed 5 bases, J shed 1 base, and the junction held 5 bases outside the gene matches. Germline assignment: CDR1 SGHTA and CDR2 FQGNSA. CDR3 sequence (DNA): TGTGCCAGCAGCCCAGGGACAGGGGTGTCCTACGAGCAGTACTTC. Translated, it gives CASSPGTGVSYEQYF.

This chain joins TRBV6-1 and TRBJ2-5, with 8 positions matching TRBD1. The CDR3 extends over 14 amino acids. Trimming took 6 bases from V and 4 from J; bases not matched to a gene: 7. The germline gives CDR1 MNHNS, CDR2 SASEGT. The CDR3 is CASSSDRGGETQYF. The CDR3 region has the DNA TGTGCCAGCAGCTCAGACAGGGGAGGAGAGACCCAGTACTTC.

The chain combines TRBV30 with TRBJ1-1; D might be TRBD1 (6 bases). V lost 5 bases, J lost 4 bases, and 14 bases lay in between. The CDR3 is made up of 13 amino acids. Germline lookup yields CDR1 GTSNPN and CDR2 SVGIG (reference sequence). The chain's CDR3 is CAWSPGVPTEAFF. The CDR3 bases are TGTGCCTGGTCCCCAGGGGTTCCCACTGAAGCTTTCTTT.

The chain couples TRBV15 to TRBJ1-5; D ambiguous. CDR1 is LNHNV, CDR2 YYDKDF, per germline (reference sequence). There are 14 residues in the CDR3. V gave up 1 base and J gave up 3 bases, with 7 bases separating them. CDR3 bases: TGTGCCACCAGCAGAGGCGGTTACAATCAGCCCCAGCATTTT. Protein sequence: CATSRGGYNQPQHF.

This clone has a handful of counts. The chain couples TRBV4-3 to TRBJ2-3; 11 bases map to TRBD2. V was pared by 1 base and J by 2 bases, with 5 bases of the junction left unmatched. CDR1 and CDR2 (germline): LGHNA, YSLEER. This CDR3 is built from 17 residues. Here the CDR3 reads CASSQGLAGGYTDTQYF. In DNA, the CDR3 is TGCGCCAGCAGCCAAGGGCTAGCGGGGGGATACACAGATACGCAGTATTTT.

This rearrangement joins TRBV6-5 to TRBJ2-1; TRBD1 matches at 10 bases. Germline V CDR1 and CDR2: MNHEY, SVGAGI. The length of the CDR3 is 15 residues. Trimming cost V 2 bases and J 4 bases; bases outside gene matches: 2. CDR3 residues: CASSYTGQGYNEQFF. The CDR3, as DNA: TGTGCCAGCAGTTACACGGGACAGGGGTACAATGAGCAGTTCTTC.